The following is a TCR beta chain sequence with its context. This clone was counted between two and nine times. The specificity of this receptor is unknown. Per-base qualities were not stored, and no clone one base away is much larger. The trim is 6 bases for V and 1 base for J, with a gap of 13 bases between the germline ends. CDR1 and CDR2, looked up from the germline V gene (reference sequence), are SEHNR and FQNEAQ. The CDR3, from cysteine to phenylalanine, totals 15 residues. Kept here is only the CDR3 DNA, which spans 45 bases and is read in frame from base 1. TCR CDR3 regions were amplified from genomic DNA by multiplex PCR using the deep immunoSEQ assay. Extracted genomic DNA from each cell subset was spread evenly across all wells of several immunoSEQ 96-well plates, with each plate serving as a replicate. Each replicate PCR for sorted subsets received around 200 ng genomic DNA, equal to tens of thousands of T cell genomes. Purified libraries were quantified with a Qubit 3.0 fluorometer, sized on a Bioanalyzer 2100, and re-quantified with the KAPA Library Quantification kit. Each immunoSEQ 96-well plate was sequenced on its own single-read 150-cycle Illumina NextSeq 550 flow cell. In the authors' own workflow: Because only junctional sequences without quality scores were contained in the immunoSEQ output, filtering matching that applied to full-length reads could not be performed. Sequences were annotated with PyIR, a Python wrapper for IgBLAST v1.9, using IMGT germline references to assign V/J genes and CDR3. Reads were filtered out if the reads had weak V/J assignments (E-value above 1e-6), no CDR3, stop codons, out-of-frame junctions, or ambiguous translated residues. V3J clonotypes were defined as sequences sharing the same inferred V gene, J gene, and CDR3 amino acid sequence. To compute the percentage overlap between repertoires, the number of shared unique clonotypes was divided by the size of the smaller repertoire. Three approaches were used to assess repertoire richness: RTK rarefaction, the Chao1 estimator, and Recon v2.1 estimates of unobserved clonotypes. OLGA was used to compute generation probabilities for all TCRbeta clonotypes that the gDNA method yielded from a few donors. This is the immuneACCESS table as TCRdb keeps it, with only in-frame sequences that have V and J called. A part of the clones is gone; compared with another copy, unresolved V genes explain less than half, and the rest is unexplained. That table furnishes V, J and clone size, whereas the DNA furnished D and trimming. In all, the sample holds approximately 2.3 million clones, and over 85% of those were seen once. Around 0.4% of the sample is held by the ten biggest clonotypes.

The data belong to a study of shared clonotypes between healthy human individuals (dated by TCRdb to the early 2020s). For the study in its entirety: The cohort included a few men and a couple of women between 18 and 49 years of age. Per donor, three plates each were used for CD4 naive and CD4 memory, two for CD8 naive, and one for CD8 memory. Blood TCR repertoires of five healthy adults were deeply sequenced to estimate repertoire size and the extent of clonotype sharing between individuals. To increase sequencing depth and limit assay-specific biases, different laboratories used diverse techniques to prepare libraries and sequence TCR repertoires. Each donor's leukapheresis produced roughly between about 0.9 and 9.5 billion PBMCs.

The donors were healthy, HIV-negative adults who had no recently reported acute infections or vaccinations. Every donor was a Caucasian adult living in Nashville, Tennessee, USA. Magnetic negative selection was used to enrich CD4+ T cells, after which naive cells were positively selected on CD45RA and the negative fraction became the memory subset. Blood was collected by leukapheresis, and PBMCs were isolated by Ficoll-Histopaque density gradient centrifugation and then cryopreserved in liquid nitrogen vapor phase. Analytical flow cytometry was used to check the purity and quantity of every magnetically sorted T cell population. From each sorted fraction, genomic DNA was isolated and quantified by UV absorbance on a Nanodrop 2000c. General conclusions and limits of the study: Sampling was limited to blood, and TCR repertoires in tissue likely differ from TCR repertoires in blood. Because the study included only a small number of donors, the genetic and exposure-history diversity represented was limited. Clonotypes shared by all four sorted-subset donors showed higher generation probabilities than non-shared clonotypes. Across a handful of donors, around 5.4% of naive CD4, roughly 3.5% of naive CD8, 2.3% of memory CD4, and approximately 0.42% of memory CD8 clonotypes were shared. Larger estimated clonotype richness was generally found for naive subsets than for memory subsets. Based on pairwise subsampling, the degree of clonotype sharing among donors was expected to be affected by sequencing depth. Incomplete sequencing was indicated by rarefaction of sorted-subset datasets, despite the large sequencing depth.

The material sequenced was naive CD4+ T cells from PBMCs. This specimen's cell subset or site label, interpreted: CD45RA+ positively selected. The TCR was taken from a man younger than 30 in good health. Some clones in this sample may be carry-over from other donors' samples. The receptor chain draws on TRBV7-9 and TRBJ1-5; TRBD1 is perhaps the D gene, given 5 matching bases. The bases are TGTGCCAGCAGTCAGGGCAACTGGAGCAATCAGCCCCAGCATTTT. Translated, it reads CASSQGNWSNQPQHF.